The present T cell receptor beta chain was sequenced within a study of radiotherapy plus CTLA-4 blockade in lung cancer. The study, taken as a whole, reports: Early blood T cell clone dynamics reportedly forecast response best, with interferon-beta. Radiotherapy was combined with ipilimumab, and tumor-derived TCR clones then expanded in blood.

About this clone: As yet, its antigen is unknown.

This CDR3 has 18 amino acids. V shed 1 base, J shed 7 bases, and the junction held 14 bases outside the gene matches. Germline CDR1 SGHAT, CDR2 FQNNGV. Profiling relied on immunoSEQ multiplex PCR, and the TCRdb table lists in-frame clones only, not all of them. The data show around 95,000 clones, 83% seen once. This TCR was sampled from a human donor with non-small cell lung cancer who had stable disease on radiotherapy plus ipilimumab. The chain uses TRBV11-2 and TRBJ2-3; TRBD1 matches 10 bases. Sample: peripheral blood, taken from a patient treated with radiotherapy plus ipilimumab. The DNA of the CDR3 is TGTGCCAGCAGCTTAGGGAGGGGTCGGGACAGGGGTATCAATACGCAGTATTTT. It translates to CASSLGRGRDRGINTQYF.